The 26 T cell receptor beta chains given below trace back to one sample, sequenced in a study of metastatic and nonmetastatic thyroid tumors. Patients had received no treatment of any kind before thyroid surgery. TCRdb reassembled clones from the PCR reads with MiXCR. The sample consists of 15,000 to 20,000 clones, 20% to 30% of them appearing once. The sequenced sample consisted of adjacent normal tissue. Every receptor here comes from a female donor with papillary thyroid cancer or a benign thyroid nodule (not recorded which). Some clones in this sample may be carry-over from other donors' samples.

This clone showed up just a few times. The chain carries TRBV9 and TRBJ1-1; no clear D. V shed 5 bases and J shed 3 bases, with 8 bases lying between them. Looked up from germline, CDR1 is SGDLS and CDR2 is YYNGEE. The CDR3 sequence is 12 residues long. The CDR3 loop is CASRGRDTEAFF. In DNA, the CDR3 is TGTGCCAGCAGGGGAAGGGACACTGAAGCTTTCTTT.

In this sample, this clone turned up a few times. The chain recombines TRBV10-1 with TRBJ2-2; 11 nucleotides line up with TRBD1. Germline V gene sequence: CDR1 WNHNN, CDR2 SYGVQD (reference sequence). V dropped 4 bases and J dropped 6; count of bases not matched to a gene: 4. CDR3 length: 15 amino acids. In DNA, the CDR3 is TGCGCCAGCAGTGTGGACAGGGGGCCGCCCGGGGAGCTGTTTTTT. Its protein product is CASSVDRGPPGELFF.

This clone has a single count. The V gene is TRBV20-1, the J gene TRBJ2-2; 12 positions match TRBD2. Trimming took 3 bases from V and 6 from J; bases not matched to a gene: 5. The CDR3 runs 15 residues. Germline loops: CDR1 DFQATT, CDR2 SNEGSKA (reference sequence). CDR3 nucleotides: TGCAGTGCTAGCGTGACTAGCGGGAGTTCCGGGGAGCTGTTTTTT. Translation: CSASVTSGSSGELFF.

This clone has only a few counts. The gene calls are TRBV19 and TRBJ2-3; no clear D gene. Looked up from germline, CDR1 is LNHDA and CDR2 is SQIVND (reference sequence). Trimming took off 3 bases at V and 1 base at J, with 8 bases between the two ends. This CDR3 region has 14 residues. The CDR3 is CASSILPGTDTQYF. The CDR3 region has the DNA TGTGCCAGTAGTATCCTACCCGGCACAGATACGCAGTATTTT.

This clone was detected ten times or more. The V call is TRBV6-2 or TRBV6-3, the J call TRBJ2-7; no firm D call. In germline, CDR1 is MNHEY, CDR2 SVGEGT. V shed 6 bases and J shed 7 bases, with 13 bases lying between them. This CDR3 region has 12 residues. CDR3 sequence reads: CASRLVLGEQYF. Written as DNA, the CDR3 is TGTGCCAGCAGGCTTGTCTTGGGGGAGCAGTACTTC.

The chain has TRBV20-1 and TRBJ2-1; D is possibly TRBD2 (5 bases). CDR3 length: 15 residues. Trimming removed 4 bases from V and 0 bases from J, with 13 bases in between. Germline CDR1 DFQATT, CDR2 SNEGSKA (reference sequence). The CDR3 loop reads CSATSQTHSYNEQFF. The DNA for the CDR3 is TGCAGTGCTACTAGCCAGACTCACTCCTACAATGAGCAGTTCTTC.

The J gene is TRBJ2-1, the V gene TRBV5-1, with 10 positions matching TRBD1. Germline V lookup: CDR1 SGHRS, CDR2 YFSETQ. The length of the CDR3 is 15 residues. Trimming cost V 4 bases and J 8 bases; bases outside gene matches: 9. CDR3 sequence: CASSIGTGDLDEQFF. The CDR3 coding sequence is TGCGCCAGCAGCATAGGGACAGGGGATCTTGATGAGCAGTTCTTC.

This clone was detected only a few times. The chain combines TRBV24-1 with TRBJ2-1, with D possibly being TRBD1 (5 bases). The V gene's germline CDR1 is KGHDR and CDR2 SFDVKD. The CDR3 totals 17 residues. Deletions cut 4 bases from V and 6 bases from J, with 21 bases between. DNA for the CDR3: TGTGCCACCAGTGACCATAGGAGACTTGACAGAGCCAATGAGCAGTTCTTC. The encoded protein is CATSDHRRLDRANEQFF.

Only one count was recorded for this clone. The chain combines TRBV7-3 with TRBJ2-2; the D is unclear. The germline V gene has CDR1 SGHTA and CDR2 FQGTGA. The V gene lost 3 bases and the J gene lost 5 bases, with 7 bases spanning the gap. The CDR3 contains 13 residues. DNA of the CDR3: TGTGCCAGCAGCTTCCAAGGGACCGGGGAGCTGTTTTTT. Its translation is CASSFQGTGELFF.

This clone has at least ten counts. The J gene is TRBJ1-1, the V gene TRBV6-1; D may be TRBD1 (6 bases). The CDR3 length is 15 residues. Trimming removed 4 bases at V and 2 bases at J, with 14 bases between. The germline gives CDR1 MNHNS, CDR2 SASEGT. CDR3 sequence: CASSARQELNTEAFF. DNA for the CDR3: TGTGCCAGCAGTGCCCGACAGGAATTAAACACTGAAGCTTTCTTT.

The chain links TRBV28 to TRBJ2-7; D not resolved. V was clipped by 5 bases and J by 7 bases, with 12 bases between them. Germline-derived CDR1 and CDR2 are MDHEN and SYDVKM. The CDR3 covers 12 residues. CDR3 DNA: TGTGCCAGCAGTCGTGGGAAGGGAGAGCAGTACTTC. The encoded protein is CASSRGKGEQYF.

The gene calls are TRBV7-8 and TRBJ2-7; tentative D call: TRBD2 (6 bases). CDR3 length: 12 residues. CDR1 and CDR2 from the germline V gene are SGHVS and FQNEAQ. Trimming shortened V by 5 bases and J by 7 bases, and 12 bases separated the two germline ends. CDR3 loop: CASSPGLGEQYV. In nucleotides, the CDR3 is TGTGCCAGCAGCCCGGGACTTGGTGAGCAGTACGTC.

The V call is TRBV11-2, the J call TRBJ2-3, with TRBD2 matching 13 bases. This CDR3 has 19 amino acids. With 0 bases clipped from V and 1 base from J, the junction kept 7 bases outside the gene matches. Germline V gives CDR1 SGHAT, CDR2 FQNNGV. Here the CDR3 DNA reads TGTGCCAGCAGCTTAGATCGGGGTGGACTAGCGGGGGGCACAGATACGCAGTATTTT. Translating it yields CASSLDRGGLAGGTDTQYF. Using reference TRBV11-2 and TRBJ2-3 for the parts outside the CDR3, the full variable domain is EAGVAQSPRYKIIEKRQSVAFWCNPISGHATLYWYQQILGQGPKLLIQFQNNGVVDDSQLPKDRFSAERLKGVDSTLKIQPAKLEDSAVYLCASSLDRGGLAGGTDTQYFGPGTRLTVL.

In this sample, this clone turned up a few times. A single base separates this from a much larger clone, so it may be a read error. The identical CDR3 is also encoded by other nucleotide sequences in the sample. The chain couples TRBV2 to TRBJ2-1, with TRBD2 identical over 7 bases. This CDR3 is 13 amino acids long. Germline lookup yields CDR1 SNHLY and CDR2 FYNNEI. CDR3 coding DNA: TGCGCCAGGCGGGAGAGGGGCTACAATGAGCAGTTCTTC. Its protein product is CARRERGYNEQFF.

There are many counts of this clone. The V and J genes are TRBV14 and TRBJ2-5; D tentatively reads TRBD1 or TRBD2 (5 bases each). V was shortened by 3 bases and J by 4 bases, with 12 bases between the two germline ends. The CDR3 contains 14 residues. The germline V gene has CDR1 SGHDN and CDR2 FVKESK. The chain's CDR3 is CASSQYRDGETQYF. The CDR3 bases are TGTGCCAGCAGCCAGTACCGGGACGGAGAGACCCAGTACTTC. The full variable domain, its missing parts supplied by reference TRBV14 and TRBJ2-5, is EAGVTQFPSHSVIEKGQTVTLRCDPISGHDNLYWYRRVMGKEIKFLLHFVKESKQDESGMPNNRFLAERTGGTYSTLKVQPAELEDSGVYFCASSQYRDGETQYFGPGTRLLVL.

A few counts support this clone. The rearrangement joins TRBV6-1 to TRBJ1-2; tentative D call: TRBD1 (5 bases). The V end lost 8 bases, the J end lost 5 bases, and 15 bases lay between the germline ends. The CDR3 is 13 amino acids. CDR1 is MNHNS, CDR2 SASEGT, per germline. The CDR3 region is CASSLPGIYGYTF. The DNA for the CDR3 is TGTGCCAGCTCCCTTCCAGGGATTTATGGCTACACCTTC.

V and J are TRBV28 and TRBJ1-6; perhaps TRBD1 as D (5 bases). Between the trimmed V and J ends, which lost 4 bases and 4 bases, there was a span of 8 bases. The CDR3 sequence is 14 residues long. CDR1 and CDR2 from the germline V gene are MDHEN and SYDVKM. CDR3 protein: CASSWTNYNSPLHF. DNA of the CDR3: TGTGCCAGCAGTTGGACAAATTATAATTCACCCCTCCACTTT.

The chain links TRBV25-1 to TRBJ2-6; D unclear. The germline V gene encodes CDR1 MGHDK and CDR2 SYGVNS. The V end was cut by 5 bases, the J end by 0 bases, with 8 bases between. CDR3 size: 15 residues. For the CDR3, the DNA is TGTGCCAGCAGTCGAAAAGACTCTGGGGCCAACGTCCTGACTTTC. It codes for CASSRKDSGANVLTF.

J is TRBJ1-2 and V is TRBV30; D is possibly TRBD1 (5 bases). Trimming left V 8 bases short and J 8 bases short, with 12 bases between. The germline V gene encodes CDR1 GTSNPN and CDR2 SVGIG (reference sequence). This CDR3 is built from 10 residues. The CDR3 protein is CALRVRGYTF. The CDR3 DNA sequence: TGTGCCCTCAGGGTACGCGGCTACACCTTC.

The rearrangement uses TRBV20-1 and TRBJ2-7; no definite D call. This CDR3 region has 13 residues. Trimming took 2 bases from V and 6 from J, leaving 14 bases between them. Germline V gene lookup returns CDR1 DFQATT and CDR2 SNEGSKA (reference sequence). Here the CDR3 reads CSARRTGFPEQYF. The DNA for the CDR3 is TGCAGTGCTAGAAGGACCGGGTTCCCCGAGCAGTACTTC.

The rearrangement links TRBV19 to TRBJ1-1, with 7 bases lining up with TRBD1. Germline trimming cut 5 bases from V and 6 bases from J; bases unmatched to any gene: 9. The germline V gene encodes CDR1 LNHDA and CDR2 SQIVND (reference sequence). The CDR3 is made up of 14 amino acids. CDR3 sequence: CASSRQGTFSEAFF. CDR3 nucleotides: TGTGCCAGTAGTCGACAGGGTACCTTTTCTGAAGCTTTCTTT.

The genes are TRBV11-2 and TRBJ1-2; 7 bases map to TRBD1. J gave up 6 bases and V 5 bases, and 15 bases lay outside the gene matches. Germline loops: CDR1 SGHAT, CDR2 FQNNGV. The CDR3 consists of 16 residues. CDR3 nucleotide sequence: TGTGCCAGCAGCCTTAGAAGGACAGGAGGGGACGATGGCTACACCTTC. Its protein product is CASSLRRTGGDDGYTF.

This clone was detected only a few times. The chain links TRBV7-2 to TRBJ2-1; TRBD2 agrees at 7 bases. V lost 8 bases and J lost 0; bases outside the gene matches: 7. CDR1 and CDR2 from the germline V gene are SGHTA and FQGNSA. The CDR3 extends over 15 amino acids. The CDR3 spells CASAGDPSSYNEQFF. CDR3 in DNA: TGTGCCAGCGCGGGGGACCCGAGCTCCTACAATGAGCAGTTCTTC.

This chain uses TRBV28 with TRBJ2-2; the D gene is possibly TRBD1 (6 bases). The CDR3 length is 17 residues. Germline values: CDR1 MDHEN, CDR2 SYDVKM. Trimming shortened V by 3 bases and J by 1 base, and 15 bases separated the two germline ends. The CDR3 sequence: CASSFLSVGQNTGELFF. The CDR3 bases are TGTGCCAGCAGTTTCTTAAGTGTGGGACAGAACACCGGGGAGCTGTTTTTT.

The chain uses TRBV10-3 and TRBJ2-7; D call uncertain. Trimming pared 11 bases from V and 6 bases from J, leaving 20 bases between. There are 13 residues in the CDR3. Looked up from germline, CDR1 is ENHRY and CDR2 is SYGVKD. CDR3 bases: TGTGCCGCCCGGTCCGGAACCAATGGCGAGCAGTACTTC. Protein sequence: CAARSGTNGEQYF.

This clone appeared many times. The chain carries TRBV12-3 or TRBV12-4 and TRBJ2-7, with 7 bases lining up with TRBD1. This CDR3 contains 14 residues. Trimming at V came to 5 bases and at J to 3 bases, leaving 7 bases not matched to a gene. CDR3 in DNA: TGTGCCAGCAGTAAAGGGGGACAGCACTACGAGCAGTACTTC. Translated: CASSKGGQHYEQYF.